A single sample gave rise to the 14 T cell receptor beta chains below, sequenced in a study of a mutant IDH1 vaccine in newly diagnosed glioma. Time point here: baseline, week 1 (first vaccination visit). The treatment denotes: pre-vaccination baseline after standard-of-care therapy. This table comes from immunoSEQ multiplex PCR, and its TCRdb copy is limited to in-frame clones, with some not included. Of about 36,000 clones in the sample, roughly 92% were seen once. The material sequenced was PBMCs, taken from a glioma patient treated with radiotherapy, temozolomide or both. These receptor sequences come from a man aged 18 to 30 with glioma.

The rearrangement joins TRBV28 to TRBJ2-3; TRBD2 agrees at 15 bases. V lost 4 bases to trimming and J lost 1 base; unmatched junction nucleotides: 6. Germline loops: CDR1 MDHEN, CDR2 SYDVKM. The CDR3 loop spans 18 amino acids. DNA of the CDR3: TGTGCCAGCAGTTCACCGGGACTAGCGGGAGGACGCACAGATACGCAGTATTTT. Protein product: CASSSPGLAGGRTDTQYF. Combining the CDR3 with reference TRBV28 and TRBJ2-3 gives the whole variable domain DVKVTQSSRYLVKRTGEKVFLECVQDMDHENMFWYRQDPGLGLRLIYFSYDVKMKEKGDIPEGYSVSREKKERFSLILESASTNQTSMYLCASSSPGLAGGRTDTQYFGPGTRLTVL.

The rearrangement joins TRBV5-1 to TRBJ2-4; 7 bases line up with TRBD1. The CDR3 is 15 residues long. The V gene end was trimmed by 0 bases and the J gene end by 5 bases; junction bases not matched to a gene: 5. In germline, CDR1 is SGHRS, CDR2 YFSETQ. The CDR3 region has the DNA TGCGCCAGCAGCTTGGAAGGGACAGCGGAAAACATTCAGTACTTC. Protein product: CASSLEGTAENIQYF. Filled out from reference TRBV5-1 and TRBJ2-4, the complete variable domain reads KAGVTQTPRYLIKTRGQQVTLSCSPISGHRSVSWYQQTPGQGLQFLFEYFSETQRNKGNFPGRFSGRQFSNSRSEMNVSTLELGDSALYLCASSLEGTAENIQYFGAGTRLSVL.

This sequence joins TRBV9 and TRBJ2-7; 12 bases align to TRBD2. Trimming cost V 0 bases and J 7 bases; bases outside gene matches: 5. The CDR3 has 15 residues. The V gene's germline CDR1 is SGDLS and CDR2 YYNGEE. For the CDR3, the DNA is TGTGCCAGCAGCGTAGGATCACTAGCGGGGGGTGAGCAGTACTTC. Translated: CASSVGSLAGGEQYF.

The J gene is TRBJ2-7, the V gene TRBV7-2, with 7 bases that match TRBD1. The CDR3 runs 15 residues. Unmatched junction bases numbered 6, after V lost 0 bases and J lost 4 bases. The germline V gene encodes CDR1 SGHTA and CDR2 FQGNSA. The CDR3 nucleotides read TGTGCCAGCAGCTTAGCGACAGGGTCCGAATACGAGCAGTACTTC. As protein: CASSLATGSEYEQYF.

V and J are TRBV6-5 and TRBJ2-1; a weak D match, TRBD2 (5 bases). Germline V CDR1 and CDR2: MNHEY, SVGAGI. This CDR3 has 15 residues. Trimming stripped 6 bases from V and 0 bases from J, with 12 bases between. CDR3: CASSLSGSSYNEQFF. The DNA for the CDR3 is TGTGCCAGCAGCCTCAGCGGAAGCTCCTACAATGAGCAGTTCTTC.

The CDR3: CASTPDNSNEKLFF. CDR3 sequence (DNA): TGTGCCAGCACCCCAGACAACTCCAATGAAAAACTGTTTTTT. The chain couples TRBV7-8 to TRBJ1-4; D is ambiguous. The CDR3 totals 14 residues. CDR1 and CDR2 (germline): SGHVS, FQNEAQ. Trimming left V 7 bases short and J 5 bases short, with 14 bases between.

The V call is TRBV6-5, the J call TRBJ2-7; D unresolved. CDR3 size: 15 residues. Germline V CDR1 and CDR2: MNHEY, SVGAGI. V lost 5 bases, J lost 1 base, and 15 bases lay in between. CDR3 in amino acids: CASSPASVSSYEQYF. DNA for the CDR3: TGTGCCAGCAGTCCAGCGAGTGTCAGTTCCTACGAGCAGTACTTC.

The J gene is TRBJ2-2, the V gene TRBV18; D remains unclear. CDR3 size: 14 residues. Germline CDR1 is KGHSH and CDR2 is LQKENI. V gave up 3 bases and J gave up 1 base, with 6 bases separating them. The CDR3 region is CASSPTLNTGELFF. The CDR3 DNA sequence: TGTGCCAGCTCACCTACCTTGAACACCGGGGAGCTGTTTTTT.

The V and J genes are TRBV5-8 and TRBJ2-5; 7 nucleotides align to TRBD1. J lost 0 bases, V lost 1 base, and 12 bases had no gene match. From germline, CDR1 is SGHTS and CDR2 YDEGEE. This CDR3 is 18 amino acids long. CDR3 sequence: CASSLPIGSRGHQETQYF. The CDR3 DNA is TGTGCCAGCAGCTTGCCGATAGGGTCTAGGGGGCACCAAGAGACCCAGTACTTC. The full variable domain, rest sourced from reference TRBV5-8 and TRBJ2-5, is EAGVTQSPTHLIKTRGQQATLRCSPISGHTSVYWYQQALGLGLQFLLWYDEGEERNRGNFPPRFSGRQFPNYSSELNVNALELEDSALYLCASSLPIGSRGHQETQYFGPGTRLLVL.

This chain connects TRBV29-1 to TRBJ1-2, with unresolved D. The CDR3 has 12 amino acids. The ends were cut back, 1 base at V and 8 bases at J, with 11 bases in the middle. The germline V gene has CDR1 SQVTM and CDR2 ANQGSEA. Here the CDR3 reads CSVEAAGWGYTF. CDR3 DNA sequence: TGCAGCGTTGAAGCGGCAGGCTGGGGCTACACCTTC.

J is TRBJ1-6 and V is TRBV6-5, with a tentative D call TRBD1 (6 bases). V lost 2 bases and J 2 bases, leaving 7 bases between the germline ends. This CDR3 comprises 15 residues. Per germline, CDR1 MNHEY and CDR2 SVGAGI. Written as DNA, the CDR3 is TGTGCCAGCAGTTACGGGGGCACCTATAATTCACCCCTCCACTTT. Its protein product is CASSYGGTYNSPLHF.

V gene TRBV29-1 combines with J gene TRBJ2-3; TRBD1 might be the D (5 bases). Germline assignment: CDR1 SQVTM and CDR2 ANQGSEA. Trimming removed 8 bases from V and 4 bases from J, with 22 bases in between. This CDR3 contains 15 residues. CDR3 region: CSSRWVGRGPDTQYF. In nucleotides, the CDR3 is TGCAGCTCCCGGTGGGTGGGAAGGGGCCCAGATACGCAGTATTTT.

This clone was picked up one time. V gene TRBV4-3 combines with J gene TRBJ2-3; D is ambiguous. The CDR3 contains 17 residues. Germline CDR1 LGHNA, CDR2 YSLEER. Trimming cost V 3 bases and J 6 bases, with 22 bases left between them. Here the CDR3 DNA reads TGCGCCAGCAGCCAGGTTCACATCTTGCCCGGCCCGGATACGCAGTATTTT. As protein: CASSQVHILPGPDTQYF.

The chain links TRBV7-9 to TRBJ2-5, with D unclear. V was cut by 5 bases and J by 5 bases, with 6 bases left in between. The CDR3 runs to 11 residues. Germline CDR1 reads SEHNR; CDR2 reads FQNEAQ (reference sequence). As DNA, the CDR3 is TGTGCCAGCAGCAGTCGGGAGACCCAGTACTTC. Translated, it gives CASSSRETQYF.